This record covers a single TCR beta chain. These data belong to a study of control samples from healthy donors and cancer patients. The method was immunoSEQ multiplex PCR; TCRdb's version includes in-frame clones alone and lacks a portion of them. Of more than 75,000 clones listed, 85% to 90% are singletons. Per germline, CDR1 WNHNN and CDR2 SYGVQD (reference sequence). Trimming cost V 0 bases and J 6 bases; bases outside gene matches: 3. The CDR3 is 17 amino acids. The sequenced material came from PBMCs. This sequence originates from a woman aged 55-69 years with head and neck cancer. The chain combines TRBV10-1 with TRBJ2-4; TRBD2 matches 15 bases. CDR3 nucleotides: TGCGCCAGCAGTGAGTCGCGGACTAGCGGGAGGGGAAACATTCAGTACTTC. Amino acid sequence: CASSESRTSGRGNIQYF.